This T cell receptor beta chain is drawn from a study of OX40 agonist ivuxolimab in advanced cancers. At the level of the study: Hepatocellular carcinoma, melanoma, renal cell or head and neck cancer affected the dose-escalation patients. Findings and caveats of the study: In the 0.1-3.0 mg/kg groups, partial responders showed among the lowest expansion.

A word on this clone: Its antigen is unknown.

Sequenced by immunoSEQ multiplex PCR; TCRdb stores in-frame clones only, minus some. The sample carries about 77,000 clones, about 86% recorded once. The source of this sequence is an adult with an advanced solid tumor such as melanoma, head and neck, liver or kidney cancer. The sequences come from CD4+ or CD8+ T cells sorted from blood, collected in a trial of the OX40 agonist ivuxolimab.

The DNA for the CDR3 is TGTGCCAGCAGTGTCCCTTATCAGGGCCCATACTTC. This translates into CASSVPYQGPYF. The gene calls are TRBV2 and TRBJ2-7, with D tentatively TRBD1 (5 bases). V lost 4 bases to trimming and J lost 13 bases, with 17 bases between them. This CDR3 is built from 12 residues. Germline V gene data show CDR1 as SNHLY and CDR2 as FYNNEI.